The present T cell receptor (beta chain) was sequenced within a study of blood T cells in healthy people across ages. A minimum of 5.5 micrograms of total RNA was extracted per sample. PCR was performed a second time for about 6 to 12 cycles using a sample-barcoded 5' primer and a J-beta primer mix. TCRdb re-derived calls from the 5' RACE reads in MiXCR, one entry per CDR3 protein. Of roughly 1,100,000 distinct CDR3 sequences listed, around 27% are singletons. Study-wide results and caveats: While age rose, TCR beta diversity per million T cells dropped in a roughly linear way.

Notes on this clonotype: Its antigen is still unknown.

This CDR3 region has 13 residues. CDR1 is DFQATT and CDR2 is SNEGSKA in the germline V gene (reference sequence). Trimming removed 0 bases at V and 3 bases at J, with 8 bases between. These records were also assigned to another study, of T cells of mothers and their children. That paper adds: Samples were provided by three healthy Caucasian mothers and their six children. For related and unrelated pairs alike, thymic selection shapes TCR recombination output similarly.

The sample consisted of blood. The clonotype was recovered from a girl between 2 and 10 years old in good health. The V gene is TRBV20-1, the J gene TRBJ2-5, with D possibly called TRBD1 or TRBD2 (5 bases each). The CDR3 loop reads CSARDLGEETQYF. The CDR3 DNA follows: TGCAGTGCTAGAGATCTGGGGGAAGAGACCCAGTACTTC.